In this sample, the clone carrying this T cell receptor beta chain turned up a few times. PCR primers comprised 60 Vbeta and 13 Jbeta primers. Measured with immunoSEQ multiplex PCR; TCRdb has only the in-frame clones, and not every one. Of 100,000 to 150,000 clones in the sample, roughly a tenth were seen once. This sample is part of a study of cytomegalovirus exposure and HLA in healthy donors. This TCR was sampled from a woman aged 18-35 years in good health and CMV-seropositive. Sequenced: PBMCs.

DNA for the CDR3: TGTGCCAGCAGTTCAACACTTACCGGGACAGGAATGGCCGGGGAGCTGTTTTTT. Residues: CASSSTLTGTGMAGELFF. The chain carries TRBV28 and TRBJ2-2; 8 positions match TRBD1. The germline gives CDR1 MDHEN, CDR2 SYDVKM. This CDR3 comprises 18 residues. The junction had 16 bases not matched to a gene; V was cut back by 4 bases and J by 6 bases.